What follows are 22 T cell receptor beta chains derived from one specimen sequenced in a study of CXCR3-negative and CXCR3-positive naive CD8 T cells. All TRB cDNA libraries came from 5' RACE performed with UMI labels. TCRdb processed the 5' RACE reads again and assigns one entry to each CDR3 protein, with no DNA. This table holds tens of thousands of distinct CDR3 sequences. The sample taken for sequencing was memory CD8+ T cells from blood. The origin of the receptors is a human donor in good health. Some clones in this sample may be carry-over from other donors' samples.

The chain recombines TRBV7-3 with TRBJ2-5; TCRdb selects TRBD1, and the lack of DNA leaves this call unchecked. Germline-derived CDR1 and CDR2 are SGHTA and FQGTGA. CDR3 length: 15 amino acids. The CDR3: CASSTNGQGAETQYF.

The chain is built from TRBV23-1 and TRBJ2-7; checking the TCRdb D call of TRBD1 is not possible without DNA. TRBV23-1 qualifies as an ORF whose function is uncertain. The CDR3 contains 12 residues. The CDR3 protein is CASSQQGYEQYF.

This chain uses TRBV20-1 with TRBJ2-7; TCRdb's D gene call, TRBD1, goes unchecked for lack of DNA. The CDR3 length is 12 residues. CDR1 and CDR2 from the germline V gene are DFQATT and SNEGSKA (reference sequence). The CDR3 sequence is CSAPFRGYEQYF.

The chain couples TRBV20-1 to TRBJ2-7; TCRdb designates TRBD1, a call that cannot be tested without DNA. Germline values: CDR1 DFQATT, CDR2 SNEGSKA (reference sequence). CDR3 length: 15 residues. The CDR3 loop reads CSARTGTVSSYEQYF.

The chain couples TRBV4-3 to TRBJ1-1. The germline CDR1 and CDR2 sequences are LGHNA and YSLEER. This CDR3 region has 16 residues. The CDR3 sequence is CASSQLFRDSKVGAFF.

V is TRBV15 and J is TRBJ1-2; TCRdb reports TRBD1, a call that lacks DNA to check it against. Germline V lookup: CDR1 LNHNV, CDR2 YYDKDF (reference sequence). The CDR3 is 17 residues long. CDR3 protein: CATSRDIEPPADYGYTF.

The rearrangement uses TRBV25-1 and TRBJ2-7. CDR1 and CDR2 (germline): MGHDK, SYGVNS. CDR3 length: 13 amino acids. The chain's CDR3 is CASSDLRRGEQYF.

The chain employs TRBV6-2 or TRBV6-3 and TRBJ2-7; the TRBD2 assignment by TCRdb is unverifiable without DNA. Germline V CDR1 and CDR2: MNHEY, SVGEGT. The CDR3 has 19 amino acids. CDR3 in amino acids: CASSLSRTSGGPNSYEQYF.

This rearrangement joins TRBV6-5 to TRBJ2-1. Germline values: CDR1 MNHEY, CDR2 SVGAGI. The CDR3 is made up of 14 amino acids. The CDR3 here is CASSSRLASDEQFF.

By frequency, this clonotype registers medium-sized. The chain carries TRBV7-6 and TRBJ2-1; absent DNA, TCRdb's TRBD1 call cannot be checked. Germline CDR1 reads SGHVS; CDR2 reads FNYEAQ. CDR3 size: 18 residues. The CDR3: CASSLAEVGRGSRNEQFF. The full variable domain, rest sourced from reference TRBV7-6 and TRBJ2-1, is GAGVSQSPRYKVTKRGQDVALRCDPISGHVSLYWYRQALGQGPEFLTYFNYEAQQDKSGLPNDRFSAERPEGSISTLTIQRTEQRDSAMYRCASSLAEVGRGSRNEQFFGPGTRLTVL.

The chain combines TRBV6-2 or TRBV6-3 with TRBJ2-2; TCRdb's D call, TRBD2, is unchecked because there is no DNA. The germline V gene encodes CDR1 MNHEY and CDR2 SVGEGT. The CDR3 contains 15 residues. CDR3 residues: CASSARLALTGELFF.

This rearrangement joins TRBV29-1 to TRBJ1-3; TCRdb's D call, TRBD1, is unchecked because there is no DNA. There are 11 residues in the CDR3. The germline CDR1 and CDR2 sequences are SQVTM and ANQGSEA. The CDR3 here is CSAQEFNTIYF.

The rearrangement links TRBV28 to TRBJ2-1; TCRdb calls TRBD1, which cannot be checked without DNA. The CDR3 is 13 amino acids. The germline CDR1 and CDR2 sequences are MDHEN and SYDVKM. CDR3 sequence reads: CASSLGDRFEQFF.

This chain links TRBV11-2 with TRBJ2-7. The V gene's germline CDR1 is SGHAT and CDR2 FQNNGV. This CDR3 is built from 13 residues. This CDR3 reads CASSPEVGYEQYF.

This rearrangement joins TRBV7-8 to TRBJ2-5; TCRdb's D call of TRBD1 is untestable without DNA. The germline CDR1 and CDR2 sequences are SGHVS and FQNEAQ. This CDR3 is built from 14 residues. The CDR3: CASSYPGGRETQYF.

The J gene is TRBJ2-3, the V gene TRBV12-3 or TRBV12-4; TCRdb's D call, TRBD1, is unchecked because there is no DNA. This CDR3 has 17 residues. The chain's CDR3 is CASSLVVRVEKADTQYF.

The chain combines TRBV29-1 with TRBJ1-2. The CDR3 spans 14 residues. The germline CDR1 and CDR2 sequences are SQVTM and ANQGSEA. CDR3 in amino acids: CSTASLEGSYGYTF.

This rearrangement joins TRBV5-5 to TRBJ2-2. This CDR3 region has 15 residues. Germline-derived CDR1 and CDR2 are SGHKS and YYEKEE (reference sequence). The CDR3 spells CASSLYKGSTGELFF.

Its frequency marks this clonotype as medium-sized. The rearrangement links TRBV29-1 to TRBJ2-3; TCRdb proposes TRBD1, but this gene call is untestable without DNA. There are 15 residues in the CDR3. CDR1 SQVTM and CDR2 ANQGSEA come from the germline V gene. The CDR3 reads CSVERTGGVTDTQYF.

The chain joins TRBV29-1 to TRBJ2-5; TCRdb's assignment of TRBD1 cannot be checked, as there is no DNA. Germline assignment: CDR1 SQVTM and CDR2 ANQGSEA. This CDR3 comprises 12 residues. This CDR3 reads CSGRGLRETQYF.

This clonotype registers medium-sized by frequency. The chain is built from TRBV4-3 and TRBJ2-1; the D gene TCRdb calls, TRBD2, cannot be checked with no DNA. The CDR3 is 16 amino acids. Germline CDR1 and CDR2: LGHNA and YSLEER. The CDR3 sequence is CASSPRLAGGYDEQFF.

The chain combines TRBV20-1 with TRBJ1-2; TCRdb outputs TRBD1, but without DNA this stays unchecked. The CDR3 has 12 residues. CDR1 and CDR2 from the germline V gene are DFQATT and SNEGSKA (reference sequence). CDR3 residues: CSAREGDYGYTF.